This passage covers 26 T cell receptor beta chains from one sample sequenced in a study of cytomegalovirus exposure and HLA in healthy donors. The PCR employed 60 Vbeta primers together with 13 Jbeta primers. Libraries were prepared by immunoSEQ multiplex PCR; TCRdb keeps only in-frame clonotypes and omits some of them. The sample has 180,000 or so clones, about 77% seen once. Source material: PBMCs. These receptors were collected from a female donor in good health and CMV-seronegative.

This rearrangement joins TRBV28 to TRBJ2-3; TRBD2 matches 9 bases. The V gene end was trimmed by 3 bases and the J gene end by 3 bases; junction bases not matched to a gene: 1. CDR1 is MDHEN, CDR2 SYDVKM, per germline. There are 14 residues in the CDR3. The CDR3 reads CASSFSGRTDTQYF. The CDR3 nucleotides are TGTGCCAGCAGTTTCAGCGGGAGGACAGATACGCAGTATTTT. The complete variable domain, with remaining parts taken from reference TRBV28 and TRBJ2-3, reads DVKVTQSSRYLVKRTGEKVFLECVQDMDHENMFWYRQDPGLGLRLIYFSYDVKMKEKGDIPEGYSVSREKKERFSLILESASTNQTSMYLCASSFSGRTDTQYFGPGTRLTVL.

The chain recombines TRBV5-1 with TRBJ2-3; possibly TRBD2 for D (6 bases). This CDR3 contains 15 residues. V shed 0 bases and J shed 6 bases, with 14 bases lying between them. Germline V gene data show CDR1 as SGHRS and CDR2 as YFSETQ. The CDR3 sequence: CASSLEFGGGDTQYF. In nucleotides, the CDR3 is TGCGCCAGCAGCTTGGAATTTGGGGGAGGCGATACGCAGTATTTT. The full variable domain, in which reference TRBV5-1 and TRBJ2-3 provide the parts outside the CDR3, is KAGVTQTPRYLIKTRGQQVTLSCSPISGHRSVSWYQQTPGQGLQFLFEYFSETQRNKGNFPGRFSGRQFSNSRSEMNVSTLELGDSALYLCASSLEFGGGDTQYFGPGTRLTVL.

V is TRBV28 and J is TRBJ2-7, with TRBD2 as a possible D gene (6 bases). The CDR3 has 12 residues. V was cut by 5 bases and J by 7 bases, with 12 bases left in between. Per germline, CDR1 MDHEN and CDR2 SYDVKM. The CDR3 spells CASSPIGGEQYF. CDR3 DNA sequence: TGTGCCAGCAGTCCTATTGGGGGGGAGCAGTACTTC.

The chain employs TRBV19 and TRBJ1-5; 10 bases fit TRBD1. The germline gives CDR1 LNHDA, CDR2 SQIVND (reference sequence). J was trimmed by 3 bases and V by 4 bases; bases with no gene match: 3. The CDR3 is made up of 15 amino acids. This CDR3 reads CASSRTGGFNQPQHF. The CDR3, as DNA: TGTGCCAGTAGTAGGACAGGGGGGTTCAATCAGCCCCAGCATTTT.

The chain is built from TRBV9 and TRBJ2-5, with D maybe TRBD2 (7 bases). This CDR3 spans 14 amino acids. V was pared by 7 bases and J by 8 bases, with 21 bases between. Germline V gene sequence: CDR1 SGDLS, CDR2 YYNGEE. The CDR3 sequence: CASGRGRDGPTQYF. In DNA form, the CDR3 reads TGTGCCAGCGGGAGGGGGAGGGACGGCCCTACCCAGTACTTC.

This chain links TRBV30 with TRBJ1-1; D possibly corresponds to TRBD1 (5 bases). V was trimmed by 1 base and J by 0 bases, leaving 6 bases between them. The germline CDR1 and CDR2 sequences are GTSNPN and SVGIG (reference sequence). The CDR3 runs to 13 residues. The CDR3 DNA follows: TGTGCCTGGAGTGGGACAATGAACACTGAAGCTTTCTTT. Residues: CAWSGTMNTEAFF.

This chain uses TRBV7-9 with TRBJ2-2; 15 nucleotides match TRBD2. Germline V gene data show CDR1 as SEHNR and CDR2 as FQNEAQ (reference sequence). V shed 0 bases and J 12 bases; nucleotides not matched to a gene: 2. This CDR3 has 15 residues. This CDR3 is CASSLAGLAGGQLFF. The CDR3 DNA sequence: TGTGCCAGCAGCTTAGCCGGACTAGCGGGGGGGCAGCTGTTTTTT.

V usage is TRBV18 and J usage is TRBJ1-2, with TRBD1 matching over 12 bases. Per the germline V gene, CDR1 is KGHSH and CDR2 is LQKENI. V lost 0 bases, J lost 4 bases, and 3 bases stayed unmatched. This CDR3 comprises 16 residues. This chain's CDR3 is CASSPPGTGGIYGYTF. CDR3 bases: TGTGCCAGCTCACCACCTGGGACAGGGGGCATCTATGGCTACACCTTC.

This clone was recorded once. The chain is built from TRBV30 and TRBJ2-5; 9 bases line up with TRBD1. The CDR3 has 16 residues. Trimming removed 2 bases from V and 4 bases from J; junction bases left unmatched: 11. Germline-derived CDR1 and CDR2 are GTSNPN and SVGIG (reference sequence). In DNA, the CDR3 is TGTGCCTGGAGTAGAAAAGGACAGGGGAGTCGAGAGACCCAGTACTTC. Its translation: CAWSRKGQGSRETQYF.

The CDR3 DNA follows: TGTGCCAGCAGCCAAAGTCGAGGGATGGATGGCTACACCTTC. Its protein product is CASSQSRGMDGYTF. V is TRBV7-2 and J is TRBJ1-2; D gene ambiguous. Trimming stripped 5 bases from V and 6 bases from J, with 16 bases between. Germline CDR1 and CDR2: SGHTA and FQGNSA. The CDR3 contains 14 residues.

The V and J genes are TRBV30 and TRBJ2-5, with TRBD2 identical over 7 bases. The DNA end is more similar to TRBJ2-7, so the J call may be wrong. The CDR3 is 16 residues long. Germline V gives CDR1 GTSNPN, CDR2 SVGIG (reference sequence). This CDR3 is CAWNHRRWEGSYEQYF. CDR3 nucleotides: TGTGCCTGGAATCACCGTAGGTGGGAGGGGTCCTACGAGCAGTACTTC.

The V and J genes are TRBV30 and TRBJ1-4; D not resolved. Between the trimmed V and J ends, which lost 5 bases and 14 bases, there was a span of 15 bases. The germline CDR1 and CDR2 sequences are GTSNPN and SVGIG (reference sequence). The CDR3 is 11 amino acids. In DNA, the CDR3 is TGTGCCTGGGGGCCCCCGGGAATTCTGTTTTTT. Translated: CAWGPPGILFF.

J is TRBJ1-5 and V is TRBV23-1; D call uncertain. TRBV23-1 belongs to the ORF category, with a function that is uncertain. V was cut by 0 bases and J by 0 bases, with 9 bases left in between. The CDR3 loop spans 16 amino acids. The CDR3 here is CASSQSRRDSNQPQHF. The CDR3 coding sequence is TGCGCCAGCAGTCAATCCCGCCGGGATAGCAATCAGCCCCAGCATTTT.

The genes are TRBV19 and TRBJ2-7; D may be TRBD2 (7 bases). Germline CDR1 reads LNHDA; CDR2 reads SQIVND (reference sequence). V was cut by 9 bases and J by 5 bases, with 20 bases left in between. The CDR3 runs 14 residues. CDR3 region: CASSWGGQKNEQYF. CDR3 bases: TGTGCCAGCTCCTGGGGGGGGCAGAAAAACGAGCAGTACTTC.

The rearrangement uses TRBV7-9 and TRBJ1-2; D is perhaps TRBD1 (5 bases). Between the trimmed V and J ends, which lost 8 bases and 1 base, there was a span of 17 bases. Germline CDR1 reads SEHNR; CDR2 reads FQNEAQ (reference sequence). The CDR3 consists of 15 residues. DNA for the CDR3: TGTGCCAGCGACACCCTAGGGACTTTTAACTATGGCTACACCTTC. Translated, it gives CASDTLGTFNYGYTF.

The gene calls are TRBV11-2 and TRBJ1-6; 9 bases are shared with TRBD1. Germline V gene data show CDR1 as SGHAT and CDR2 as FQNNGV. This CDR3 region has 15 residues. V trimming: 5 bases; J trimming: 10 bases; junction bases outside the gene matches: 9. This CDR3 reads CASSTTGQGRSPLHF. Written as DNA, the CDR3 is TGTGCCAGCAGCACCACGGGACAGGGAAGATCACCCCTCCACTTT.

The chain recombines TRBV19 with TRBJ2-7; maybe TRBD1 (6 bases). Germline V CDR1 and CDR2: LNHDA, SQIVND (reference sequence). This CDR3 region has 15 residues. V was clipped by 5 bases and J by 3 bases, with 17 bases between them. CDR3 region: CASSVQGLMGYEQYF. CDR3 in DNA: TGTGCCAGTAGTGTACAGGGCCTGATGGGCTACGAGCAGTACTTC.

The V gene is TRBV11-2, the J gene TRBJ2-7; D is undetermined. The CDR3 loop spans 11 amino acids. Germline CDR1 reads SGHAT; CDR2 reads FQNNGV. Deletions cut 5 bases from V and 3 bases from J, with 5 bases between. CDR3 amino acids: CASSPFYEQYF. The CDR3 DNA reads TGTGCCAGCAGCCCGTTCTACGAGCAGTACTTC. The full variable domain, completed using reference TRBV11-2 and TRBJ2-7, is EAGVAQSPRYKIIEKRQSVAFWCNPISGHATLYWYQQILGQGPKLLIQFQNNGVVDDSQLPKDRFSAERLKGVDSTLKIQPAKLEDSAVYLCASSPFYEQYFGPGTRLTVT.

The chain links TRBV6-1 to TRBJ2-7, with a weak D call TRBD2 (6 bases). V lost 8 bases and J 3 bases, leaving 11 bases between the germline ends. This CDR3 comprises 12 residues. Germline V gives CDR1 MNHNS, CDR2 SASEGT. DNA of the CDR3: TGTGCCAGCCGCGGGGAAAGCTACGAGCAGTACTTC. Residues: CASRGESYEQYF.

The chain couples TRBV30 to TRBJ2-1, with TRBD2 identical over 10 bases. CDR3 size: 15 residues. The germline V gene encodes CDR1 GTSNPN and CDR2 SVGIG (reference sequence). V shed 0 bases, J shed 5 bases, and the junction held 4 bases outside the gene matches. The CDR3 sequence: CAWSVSLAGDNEQFF. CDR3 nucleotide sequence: TGTGCCTGGAGTGTCTCTCTAGCGGGGGACAATGAGCAGTTCTTC. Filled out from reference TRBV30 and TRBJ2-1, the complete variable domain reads SQTIHQWPATLVQPVGSPLSLECTVEGTSNPNLYWYRQAAGRGLQLLFYSVGIGQISSEVPQNLSASRPQDRQFILSSKKLLLSDSGFYLCAWSVSLAGDNEQFFGPGTRLTVL.

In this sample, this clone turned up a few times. CDR3 nucleotide sequence: TGCGCCAGCAGTTCCGACTCCTCCGGCTACAATGAGCAGTTCTTC. Translated, it gives CASSSDSSGYNEQFF. V is TRBV5-1 and J is TRBJ2-1; D is undetermined. The CDR3 is made up of 15 amino acids. Germline loops: CDR1 SGHRS, CDR2 YFSETQ. V lost 5 bases, J lost 3 bases, and 15 bases lay in between.

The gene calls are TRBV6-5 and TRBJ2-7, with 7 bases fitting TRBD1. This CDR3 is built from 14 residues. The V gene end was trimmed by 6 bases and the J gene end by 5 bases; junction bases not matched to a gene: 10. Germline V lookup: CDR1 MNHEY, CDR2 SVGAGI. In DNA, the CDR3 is TGTGCCAGCAGCAAGACAGGGCCCCAGGACGAGCAGTACTTC. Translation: CASSKTGPQDEQYF.

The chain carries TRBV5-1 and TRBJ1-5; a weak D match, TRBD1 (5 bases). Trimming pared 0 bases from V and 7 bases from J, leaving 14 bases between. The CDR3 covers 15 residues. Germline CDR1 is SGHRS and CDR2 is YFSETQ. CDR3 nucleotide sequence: TGCGCCAGCAGCTTGGAAGGGGATTCGAGGCAGCCCCAGCATTTT. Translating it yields CASSLEGDSRQPQHF.

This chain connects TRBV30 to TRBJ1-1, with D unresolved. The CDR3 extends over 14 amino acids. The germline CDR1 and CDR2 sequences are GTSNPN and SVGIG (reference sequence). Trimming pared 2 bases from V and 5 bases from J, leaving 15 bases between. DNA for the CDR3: TGTGCCTGGAGTAAGGTCACAGTTGGGACTGAAGCTTTCTTT. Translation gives CAWSKVTVGTEAFF.

Written as DNA, the CDR3 is TGTGCCAGCAGCCCGACAGGAATGAACACTGAAGCTTTCTTT. Its translation: CASSPTGMNTEAFF. This chain links TRBV11-3 with TRBJ1-1; maybe TRBD1 (6 bases). V lost 5 bases and J lost 0, with 10 bases in between. Germline V gene lookup returns CDR1 SGHNT and CDR2 YENEEA. The CDR3 extends over 14 amino acids. The full variable domain, rest sourced from reference TRBV11-3 and TRBJ1-1, is EAGVVQSPRYKIIEKKQPVAFWCNPISGHNTLYWYLQNLGQGPELLIRYENEEAVDDSQLPKDRFSAERLKGVDSTLKIQPAELGDSAVYLCASSPTGMNTEAFFGQGTRLTVV.

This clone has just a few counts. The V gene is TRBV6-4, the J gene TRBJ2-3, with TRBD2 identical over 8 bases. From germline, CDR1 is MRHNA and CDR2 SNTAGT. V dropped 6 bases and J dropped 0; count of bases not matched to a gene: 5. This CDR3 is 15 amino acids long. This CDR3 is CASSALAGSTDTQYF. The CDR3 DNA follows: TGTGCCAGCAGCGCTCTAGCGGGCAGCACAGATACGCAGTATTTT.